This T cell receptor beta chain was obtained from a study of patients and donors after allogeneic stem cell transplantation (dated by TCRdb to about 2020). Libraries were made using RT-PCR. The sequencer listed for this sample is NextSeq 550. TCRdb ran its own pipeline on the public reads, namely fastp trimming at Q25 and MiXCR clone calling, and kept in-frame beta chains. CDR3 protein sequences are deduplicated, and each keeps its most common genes and DNA. A total of roughly 230,000 distinct CDR3 sequences appear in this sample, 13% to 15% of them only once. The leading ten clones occupy around a tenth of the sample. Trimmed from V: 3 bases; trimmed from J: 3 bases; junction bases lacking a gene match: 9. The CDR3 measures 16 amino acids from cysteine to phenylalanine. Here the CDR3 DNA is all that survives: 48 bases in frame from base 1. In the germline V gene (reference sequence), CDR1 corresponds to MNHEY and CDR2 to SMNVEV.

Regarding this clonotype: Its antigen is unknown. Within one base of it there is no much larger clone, and no base qualities were kept.

The TCR sequence derives from a human donor who was either an allogeneic HSCT recipient or a stem cell or donor lymphocyte infusion donor (not recorded which). It is not recorded whose cells these are; they may come from a transplant donor. Source material: blood, either unsorted or a sorted T cell fraction (not recorded which). The rearranged segments are TRBV27 and TRBJ2-7; 9 central nucleotides agree with TRBD1. The sequence in DNA is TGTGCCAGCAGTTTCTCCAGAGGACAGGGGAGCTACGAGCAGTACTTC. It encodes CASSFSRGQGSYEQYF.